This T cell receptor beta chain was sequenced in a study of CXCR3-negative and CXCR3-positive naive CD8 T cells. Study observations and caveats: Naive cells that were CXCR3-negative or CXCR3-positive used TRBV-TRBJ genes alike, while memory cells diverged. CXCR3-positive naive cells carried more hydrophobic TRB CDR3s than CXCR3-negative ones. Similarly elevated diversity marked both naive subsets, with memory CD8+ cells showing far lower diversity.

For this clonotype: Its antigen is not known.

UMI-tagged TRB cDNA libraries were built via 5' RACE. One entry per CDR3 protein, without DNA, is what TCRdb gives after re-calling the 5' RACE reads. This sample's clone table lists around 60,000 distinct CDR3 sequences. Using triplicate sorts, 300,000 or so cells were collected each time from every CD8+ T cell subset. The TCR comes from a human donor in good health. Some clones in this sample may be carry-over from other donors' samples. Sequences were obtained from naive CXCR3+ CD8+ T cells from blood. Subset given: CD45RO-CCR7+CD27+CD95- naive CD8+ T cells expressing CXCR3 (TNR3+).

CDR3 amino acids: CSVRVDGTQYF. This chain uses TRBV29-1 with TRBJ2-5. The germline gives CDR1 SQVTM, CDR2 ANQGSEA. The CDR3 is 11 amino acids. Using reference TRBV29-1 and TRBJ2-5 for the parts outside the CDR3, the full variable domain is SAVISQKPSRDICQRGTSLTIQCQVDSQVTMMFWYRQQPGQSLTLIATANQGSEATYESGFVIDKFPISRPNLTFSTLTVSNMSPEDSSIYLCSVRVDGTQYFGPGTRLLVL.